The 9 T cell receptor beta chains below were found in one sample sequenced in a study of T-cell reconstitution after alpha-beta-depleted transplantation in children. TCRbeta library preparation incorporated unique molecular identifiers. TCRdb re-called the PCR reads with MiXCR, one entry per CDR3 protein. The table records 150,000 to 250,000 distinct CDR3 sequences, 6.3% of them present only once. Sequences were derived from PBMCs, sampled before TCRalphabeta/CD19-depleted stem cell transplant. These receptor sequences come from a girl in the first two years of life with combined immunodeficiency, due to receive a stem cell transplant.

This clonotype was picked up many times. This sequence joins TRBV20-1 and TRBJ2-5, with D possibly TRBD1 on 5 matching bases. V was pared by 6 bases and J by 5 bases, with 25 bases between. This CDR3 is 16 amino acids long. Per germline, CDR1 DFQATT and CDR2 SNEGSKA (reference sequence). The CDR3 sequence is CSARSQGLPSRETQYF. CDR3 in DNA: TGCAGTGCCCGATCCCAGGGTCTGCCTTCGCGGGAGACCCAGTACTTC.

This clonotype was recorded many times. This chain joins TRBV7-8 and TRBJ2-3; weak D call: TRBD1 (7 bases). V gave up 5 bases and J gave up 6 bases, with 24 bases separating them. The CDR3 runs to 17 residues. Germline CDR1 and CDR2: SGHVS and FQNEAQ. The CDR3 DNA sequence: TGTGCCAGCAGCCAAAACCAGGGGGGCGAGCTAGAGGATACGCAGTATTTT. Translation gives CASSQNQGGELEDTQYF.

In this sample, this clonotype turned up many times. The chain couples TRBV12-3 or TRBV12-4 to TRBJ2-3, with 12 bases fitting TRBD2. This CDR3 is 16 amino acids long. V shed 3 bases and J 6 bases; nucleotides not matched to a gene: 7. CDR3 residues: CASSFPGLAGFDTQYF. The CDR3 DNA sequence: TGTGCCAGCAGTTTCCCGGGACTAGCGGGCTTTGATACGCAGTATTTT.

Comments on this clonotype: The junction does not match germline at one end; this may be a read error. This rearrangement joins TRBV6-1 to TRBJ2-7; a weak D match, TRBD1 (5 bases). Germline lookup yields CDR1 MNHNS and CDR2 SASEGT. The CDR3 length is 12 residues. The CDR3 protein is CASSGGGYERYF. CDR3 DNA sequence: TGTGCCAGCAGTGGGGGCGGCTACGAGCGGTACTTC.

This clonotype was seen at least ten times. The J gene is TRBJ2-7, the V gene TRBV4-1; TRBD1 matches at 9 bases. V dropped 4 bases and J dropped 2; count of bases not matched to a gene: 6. The CDR3 is 15 residues long. CDR1 and CDR2 (germline): MGHRA, YSYEKL. In DNA form, the CDR3 reads TGCGCCAGCAGCCTTTGGGGACAGGGCCCCTACGAGCAGTACTTC. Its translation is CASSLWGQGPYEQYF.

At least ten counts were recorded for this clonotype. The gene calls are TRBV11-1 and TRBJ2-7, with 10 bases aligning to TRBD1. The germline V gene has CDR1 SGHAT and CDR2 FQDESV (reference sequence). The V and J ends lost 8 bases and 7 bases, in that order; junction bases with no gene match: 8. This CDR3 comprises 13 residues. The CDR3, as DNA: TGTGCCAGCGGAATAGGACAGGGGGAAGAGCAGTACTTC. It translates to CASGIGQGEEQYF.

This clonotype was observed many times. V and J are TRBV28 and TRBJ2-1; D is unresolved. This CDR3 is built from 13 residues. Looked up from germline, CDR1 is MDHEN and CDR2 is SYDVKM. V was trimmed by 2 bases and J by 6 bases, leaving 8 bases between them. The CDR3 is CASSLLPGNEQFF. The CDR3 DNA follows: TGTGCCAGCAGTTTACTTCCCGGCAATGAGCAGTTCTTC.

This clonotype came up many times. The chain carries TRBV5-1 and TRBJ1-1; no firm D call. Germline CDR1 is SGHRS and CDR2 is YFSETQ. The V and J ends lost 5 bases and 6 bases respectively, with 20 bases between them. This CDR3 spans 15 amino acids. In DNA form, the CDR3 reads TGCGCCAGCAGTTCTTTAGGCTTGGGGAGAGCTGAAGCTTTCTTT. It specifies CASSSLGLGRAEAFF. The whole variable domain, filled in from reference TRBV5-1 and TRBJ1-1, reads KAGVTQTPRYLIKTRGQQVTLSCSPISGHRSVSWYQQTPGQGLQFLFEYFSETQRNKGNFPGRFSGRQFSNSRSEMNVSTLELGDSALYLCASSSLGLGRAEAFFGQGTRLTVV.

The sample holds many counts of this clonotype. This chain links TRBV9 with TRBJ2-1; no clear D gene. CDR1 is SGDLS, CDR2 YYNGEE, per germline. Trimming took 4 bases from V and 9 from J, leaving 14 bases between them. CDR3 size: 13 residues. Here the CDR3 reads CASSPNVGIEQFF. The CDR3 DNA follows: TGTGCCAGCAGCCCTAACGTAGGGATTGAGCAGTTCTTC.